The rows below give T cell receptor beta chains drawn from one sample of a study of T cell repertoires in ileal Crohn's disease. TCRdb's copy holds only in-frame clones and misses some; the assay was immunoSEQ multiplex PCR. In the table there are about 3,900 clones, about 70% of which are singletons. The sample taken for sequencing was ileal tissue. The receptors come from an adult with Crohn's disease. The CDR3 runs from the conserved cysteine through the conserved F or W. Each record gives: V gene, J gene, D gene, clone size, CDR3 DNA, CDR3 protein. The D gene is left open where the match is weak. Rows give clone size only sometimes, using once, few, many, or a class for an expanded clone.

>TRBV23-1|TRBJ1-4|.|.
TGCGCCAACCTGAGTCTTGTACAGGGAATAGCAACTAATGAAAAACTGTTTTTT
CANLSLVQGIATNEKLFF
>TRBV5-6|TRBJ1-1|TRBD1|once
TGTGCCAGCAGCCGGGGACAGGGAAAATCCACTGAAGCTTTCTTT
CASSRGQGKSTEAFF
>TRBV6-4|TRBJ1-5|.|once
TGTGCCAGCAGTCCCAGTGCCGGGGGAGGAGATCAGCCCCAGCATTTT
CASSPSAGGGDQPQHF
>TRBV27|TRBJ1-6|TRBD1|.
TGTGCCAGCAGTTATGGGACAGGGCACTCACCCCTCCACTTT
CASSYGTGHSPLHF
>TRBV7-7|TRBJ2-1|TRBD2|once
TGTGCTAGCAGCCGACTAGCGGGAAATAGGAATGAGCAGTTCTTC
CASSRLAGNRNEQFF
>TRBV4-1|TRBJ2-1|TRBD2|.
TGCGCCAGCAGCCAAGAGTCTAGCGGGAGTGGCCATGAGCAGTTCTTC
CASSQESSGSGHEQFF
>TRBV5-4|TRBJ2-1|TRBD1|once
TGTGCCAGCAGCTTAAGGGGGGACAGGGTCGATGAGCAGTTCTTC
CASSLRGDRVDEQFF
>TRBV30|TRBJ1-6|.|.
TGTGCCTGGAGTCCCGCGCTGATGTCGACGGGTTCACCCCTCCACTTT
CAWSPALMSTGSPLHF
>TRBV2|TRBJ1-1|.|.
TGTGCCAGCAACGGGAACACTGAAGCTTTCTTT
CASNGNTEAFF
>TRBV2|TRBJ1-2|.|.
TGTGCCAGCATTCTAGGCCGGGTGACTAACTATGGCTACACCTTT
CASILGRVTNYGYTF
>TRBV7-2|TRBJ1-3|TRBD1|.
TGTGCCAGCAGCGGTCGGGACAGCTCTGGAAACACCATATATTTT
CASSGRDSSGNTIYF
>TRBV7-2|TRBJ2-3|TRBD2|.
TGTGCCAGCAGCCTCCTAGCGGGAAGCACAGATACGCAGTATTTT
CASSLLAGSTDTQYF
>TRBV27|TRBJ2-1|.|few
TGTGCCAGCAGTCCGGGATTGGTGCAGTTCTTC
CASSPGLVQFF
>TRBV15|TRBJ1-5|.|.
TGTGCCACCAGCAGAGATTCACAGGGTCGGCAGCCCCAGCATTTT
CATSRDSQGRQPQHF
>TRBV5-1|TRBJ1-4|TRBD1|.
TGCGCCAGCAAGGATGACAGGGCTGGTGAAAAACTGTTTTTT
CASKDDRAGEKLFF
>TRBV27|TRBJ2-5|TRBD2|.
TGTGCCAGCAGTTTCCGGGGGACTAGCGGGGGAAGGGCTCAAGAGACCCAGTACTTC
CASSFRGTSGGRAQETQYF
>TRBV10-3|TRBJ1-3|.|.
TGTGCCATCAGTGAGTGGATGGGAGGAAGTGGAAACACCATATATTTT
CAISEWMGGSGNTIYF
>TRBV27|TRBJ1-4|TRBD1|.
TGTGCCAGCAGCCGCCGGGACAGATCAGGTGAAAAACTGTTTTTT
CASSRRDRSGEKLFF
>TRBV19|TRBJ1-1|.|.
TGTGCCACTGAGGGAATCGGACAGTCTGAAGCTTTCTTT
CATEGIGQSEAFF
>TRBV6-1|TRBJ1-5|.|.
TGTGCCAGCAGTGGTAGGGACATCAATCAGCCCCAGCATTTT
CASSGRDINQPQHF
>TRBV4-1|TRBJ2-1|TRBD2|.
TGCGCCAGCAGCCAAGATCCAGCGGGGGGGCTTTACAATGAGCAGTTCTTC
CASSQDPAGGLYNEQFF
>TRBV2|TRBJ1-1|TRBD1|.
TGTGCCAGCAGCAGGGGGCATACTGAAGCTTTCTTT
CASSRGHTEAFF
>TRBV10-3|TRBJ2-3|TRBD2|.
TGTGCCACCAAAACGGGAGCGGGAGGGGTCACAGATACGCAGTATTTT
CATKTGAGGVTDTQYF
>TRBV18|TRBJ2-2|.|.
TGTGCCAGCTCACGGCAGGGGAACACCGGGGAGCTGTTTTTT
CASSRQGNTGELFF
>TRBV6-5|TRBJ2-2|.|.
TGTGCCAGCAGTATGACACATCGGACCGGGGAGCTGTTTTTT
CASSMTHRTGELFF
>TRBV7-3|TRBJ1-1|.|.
TGTGCCAGCAGCATTTCAGTGAACACTGAAGCTTTCTTT
CASSISVNTEAFF
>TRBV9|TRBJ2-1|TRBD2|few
TGTGCCAGCAGCGTTGGGACTAGACACAATGAGCAGTTCTTC
CASSVGTRHNEQFF
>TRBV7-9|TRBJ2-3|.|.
TGTGCCAGCAGTCGGGGAGACACAGATACGCAGTATTTT
CASSRGDTDTQYF
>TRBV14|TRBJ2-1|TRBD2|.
TGTGCCAGCAGCCGTGGACTAGCGGTATACAATGAGCAGTTCTTC
CASSRGLAVYNEQFF
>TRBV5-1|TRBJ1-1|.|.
TGCGCCAGCAGCTTACAGGGGAACACTGAAGCTTTCTTT
CASSLQGNTEAFF
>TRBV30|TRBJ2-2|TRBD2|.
TGTGCCAGAACCGGTCGGGCTAGCGGAGTAATCGCGAACACCGGGGAGCTGTTTTTT
CARTGRASGVIANTGELFF
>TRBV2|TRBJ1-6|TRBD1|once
TGTGCCAGCAGCATAGGGATAAACAGGGGGCACGGTTCACCCCTCCACTTT
CASSIGINRGHGSPLHF
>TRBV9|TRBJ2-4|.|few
TGTGCCAGCAGCGTAGATGGGACCGGGACTCCGGGGAACATTCAGTACTTC
CASSVDGTGTPGNIQYF
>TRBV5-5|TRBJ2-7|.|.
TGTGCCAGCAGCTTCAAAACAGGGATCTCTAGTTACGAGCAGTACTTC
CASSFKTGISSYEQYF
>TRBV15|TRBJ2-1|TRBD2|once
TGTGCCACCAGCAGAGATTTTACGAGCGGGACTCGCAATGAGCAGTTCTTC
CATSRDFTSGTRNEQFF
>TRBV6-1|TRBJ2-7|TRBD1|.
TGTGCCAGCAGTGAAGGACAGGGGGGTAACTACGAGCAGTACTTC
CASSEGQGGNYEQYF
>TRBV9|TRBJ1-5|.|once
TGTGCCAGCAGCCCCGGGACATTTAGCAATCAGCCCCAGCATTTT
CASSPGTFSNQPQHF
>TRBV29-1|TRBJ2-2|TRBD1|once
TGCAGCGTTGCCTCGGGACAGCCGAACACCGGGGAGCTGTTTTTT
CSVASGQPNTGELFF
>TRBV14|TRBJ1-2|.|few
TGTGCCAGCAGCCCGGGACATCTCTATGGCTACACCTTC
CASSPGHLYGYTF
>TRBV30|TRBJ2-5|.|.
TGTGCCTGGGGCAACCAAGAGACCCAGTACTTC
CAWGNQETQYF
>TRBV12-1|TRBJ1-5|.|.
TGTGCCAGCAGCACAGGACAGAATAATCAGCCCCAGCATTTT
CASSTGQNNQPQHF
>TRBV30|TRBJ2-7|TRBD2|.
TGTGCCTGGGGGGAGGGATACGAGCAGTACTTC
CAWGEGYEQYF
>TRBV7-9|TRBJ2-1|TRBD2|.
TGTGCCAGCAGCTTAATAGCTAGCGGGATCAGGGATGAGCAGTTCTTC
CASSLIASGIRDEQFF
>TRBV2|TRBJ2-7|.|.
TGTGCCAGCAGTAAGGGAGCCCCCTCCTACGAGCAGTACTTC
CASSKGAPSYEQYF
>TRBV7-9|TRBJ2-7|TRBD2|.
TGTGCCAGCAGCTCCCCTAGCGGGGGGACCTACGAGCAGTACTTC
CASSSPSGGTYEQYF
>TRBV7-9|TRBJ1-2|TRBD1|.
TGTGCCAGCAGCCCTGGAGAAGGGACAGGGGGCGCGGATGGCTACACCTTC
CASSPGEGTGGADGYTF
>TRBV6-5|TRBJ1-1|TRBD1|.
TGTGCCTGCCGAACAGGGGGTTCCCCTGAAGCTTTCTTT
CACRTGGSPEAFF
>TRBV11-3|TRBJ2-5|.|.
TGTGCCAGCAGCCGAGGAGGGCCAGCAGGGGAGACCCAGTACTTC
CASSRGGPAGETQYF
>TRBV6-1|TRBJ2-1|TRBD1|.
TGTGCCAGCAGTGCAACAGGGGTTTCCCCTAATGAGCAGTTCTTC
CASSATGVSPNEQFF
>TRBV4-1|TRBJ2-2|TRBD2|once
TGCGCCAGCAGCCAAGATAGCGGGGGGGGCACCGGGGAGCTGTTTTTT
CASSQDSGGGTGELFF
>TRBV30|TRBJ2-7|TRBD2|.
TGTGCCTGGATGGGGGGGAAATCCTACGAGCAGTACTTC
CAWMGGKSYEQYF
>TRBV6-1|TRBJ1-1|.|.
TGTGCCAGCAGTGAATGGGGGCTGGTGGGTACTGAAGCTTTCTTT
CASSEWGLVGTEAFF
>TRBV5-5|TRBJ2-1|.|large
TGTGCCAGCAGCTTGGCTGAGGCGGGGACTCACGATGAGCAGTTCTTC
CASSLAEAGTHDEQFF
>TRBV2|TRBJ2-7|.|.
TGTGCCAGCAGTGCTTCACGGGACATGAGCCACGAGCAGTACTTC
CASSASRDMSHEQYF
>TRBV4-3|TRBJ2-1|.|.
TGCGCCAGCAGCCAAATCTCTCAGCGCCTCTCCTACAATGAGCAGTTCTTC
CASSQISQRLSYNEQFF
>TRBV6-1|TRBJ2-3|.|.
TGTGCCAGCAGTGAGCCGGGAGTTATAACAGATACGCAGTATTTT
CASSEPGVITDTQYF
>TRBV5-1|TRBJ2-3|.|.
TGCGCCAGCAGCTTGGGGCTAGCAGATTCAGATACGCAGTATTTT
CASSLGLADSDTQYF